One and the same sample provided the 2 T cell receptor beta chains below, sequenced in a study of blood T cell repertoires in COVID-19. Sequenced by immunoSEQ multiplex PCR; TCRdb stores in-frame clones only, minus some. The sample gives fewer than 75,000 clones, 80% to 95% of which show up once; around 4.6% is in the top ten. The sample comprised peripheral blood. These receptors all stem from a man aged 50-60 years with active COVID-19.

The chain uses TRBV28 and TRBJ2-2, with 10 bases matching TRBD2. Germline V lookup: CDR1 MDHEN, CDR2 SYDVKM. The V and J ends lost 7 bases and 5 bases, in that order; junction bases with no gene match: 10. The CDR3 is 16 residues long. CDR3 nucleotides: TGTGCCAGCAACGGACTAGCGGAACGTCAAACCGGGGAGCTGTTTTTT. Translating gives CASNGLAERQTGELFF. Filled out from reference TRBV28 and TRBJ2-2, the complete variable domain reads DVKVTQSSRYLVKRTGEKVFLECVQDMDHENMFWYRQDPGLGLRLIYFSYDVKMKEKGDIPEGYSVSREKKERFSLILESASTNQTSMYLCASNGLAERQTGELFFGEGSRLTVL.

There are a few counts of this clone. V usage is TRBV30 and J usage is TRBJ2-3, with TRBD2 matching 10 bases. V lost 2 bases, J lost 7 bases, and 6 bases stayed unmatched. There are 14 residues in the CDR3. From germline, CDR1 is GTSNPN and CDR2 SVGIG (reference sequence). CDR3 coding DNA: TGTGCCTGGAGTCTAGAGCGGGGGGGCAATACGCAGTATTTT. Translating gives CAWSLERGGNTQYF.